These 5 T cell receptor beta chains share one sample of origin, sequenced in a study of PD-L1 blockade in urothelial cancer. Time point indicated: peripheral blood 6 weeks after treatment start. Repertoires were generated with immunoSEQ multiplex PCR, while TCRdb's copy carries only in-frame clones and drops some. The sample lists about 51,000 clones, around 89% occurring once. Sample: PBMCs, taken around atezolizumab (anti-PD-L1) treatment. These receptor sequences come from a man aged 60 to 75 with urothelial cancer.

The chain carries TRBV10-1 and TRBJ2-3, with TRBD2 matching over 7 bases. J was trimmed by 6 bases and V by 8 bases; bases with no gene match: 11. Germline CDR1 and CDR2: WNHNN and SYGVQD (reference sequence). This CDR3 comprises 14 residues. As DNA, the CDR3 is TGCGCCAGCGGCAGCGGGACCTGGAAGGATACGCAGTATTTT. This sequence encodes CASGSGTWKDTQYF.

The CDR3 DNA reads TGCGCCAGCAGCCGGGACAGGAGCGCAGATACGCAGTATTTT. It is translated as CASSRDRSADTQYF. V and J are TRBV4-1 and TRBJ2-3; 8 bases fit TRBD1. With 4 bases clipped from V and 4 bases from J, the junction kept 4 bases outside the gene matches. The CDR3 has 14 amino acids. CDR1 is MGHRA and CDR2 is YSYEKL in the germline V gene.

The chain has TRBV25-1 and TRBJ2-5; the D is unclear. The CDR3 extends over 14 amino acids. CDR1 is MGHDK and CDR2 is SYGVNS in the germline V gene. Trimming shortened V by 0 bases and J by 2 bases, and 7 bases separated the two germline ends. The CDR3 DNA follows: TGTGCCAGCAGTGAATACCGCGCACAAGAGACCCAGTACTTC. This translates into CASSEYRAQETQYF.

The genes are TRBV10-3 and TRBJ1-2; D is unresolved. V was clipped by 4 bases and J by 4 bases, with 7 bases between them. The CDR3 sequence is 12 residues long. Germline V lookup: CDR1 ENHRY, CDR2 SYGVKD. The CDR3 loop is CAISVNSYGYTF. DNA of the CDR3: TGTGCCATCAGTGTAAATAGCTATGGCTACACCTTC.

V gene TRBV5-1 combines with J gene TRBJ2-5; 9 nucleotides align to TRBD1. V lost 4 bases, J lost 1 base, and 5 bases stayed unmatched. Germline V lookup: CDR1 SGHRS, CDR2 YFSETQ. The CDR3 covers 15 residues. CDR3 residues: CASSTGQGPQETQYF. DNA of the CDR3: TGCGCCAGCAGCACCGGACAGGGGCCCCAAGAGACCCAGTACTTC.